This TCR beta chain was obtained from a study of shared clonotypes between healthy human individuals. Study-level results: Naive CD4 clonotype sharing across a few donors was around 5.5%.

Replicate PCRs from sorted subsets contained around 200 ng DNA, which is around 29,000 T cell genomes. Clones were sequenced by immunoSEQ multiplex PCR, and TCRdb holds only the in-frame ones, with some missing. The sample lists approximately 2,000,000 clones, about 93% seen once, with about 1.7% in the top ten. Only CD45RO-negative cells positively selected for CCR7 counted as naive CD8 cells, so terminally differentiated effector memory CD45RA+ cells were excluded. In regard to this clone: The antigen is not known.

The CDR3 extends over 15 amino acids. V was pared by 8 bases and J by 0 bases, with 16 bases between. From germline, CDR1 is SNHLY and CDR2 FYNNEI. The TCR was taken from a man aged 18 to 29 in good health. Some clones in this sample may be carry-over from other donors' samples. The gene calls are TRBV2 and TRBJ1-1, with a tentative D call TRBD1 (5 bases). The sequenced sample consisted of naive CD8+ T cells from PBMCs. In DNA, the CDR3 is TGTGCCAGCTCCCCCCGGGGGGGTTTGAACACTGAAGCTTTCTTT. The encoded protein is CASSPRGGLNTEAFF.